The source of this T cell receptor (beta chain) is a study of blood T cell repertoires in COVID-19. The table lists this clone with a count of one. The protocol was immunoSEQ multiplex PCR, while the TCRdb copy is restricted to in-frame clones and leaves out a portion. The sample lists about 130,000 clones; about four fifths were seen once. Germline values: CDR1 LGHDT, CDR2 YNNKEL (reference sequence). The V end was cut by 1 base, the J end by 8 bases, with 10 bases between. This CDR3 comprises 13 residues. The sample was peripheral blood. This TCR came from an elderly woman with acute or convalescent COVID-19. The chain is built from TRBV3-1 (or the pseudogene TRBV3-2) and TRBJ2-3; D possibly corresponds to TRBD1 (5 bases). The CDR3, as DNA: TGTGCCAGCAGCCAAGTCAGGGAAGGTACGCAGTATTTT. As protein: CASSQVREGTQYF.